Listed here are 31 T cell receptor beta chains from one sample, sequenced in a study of CD8+CD57+ T cells in acquired aplastic anemia. CDR3 and TCR beta VDJ profiling relied on genomic DNA as the template. TCRdb ran MiXCR on the reads and lists one entry per CDR3 protein. Altogether around 140,000 distinct CDR3 sequences are present, approximately 41% being singletons, with the ten largest covering 8% to 9.5%. The sample was sorted CD4+, CD8+, or CD8+CD57+ T cells (not recorded which) from PBMCs. Receptors were obtained from a human donor in good health, serving as a control.

This clonotype appeared a few times. This chain uses TRBV30 with TRBJ1-1, with TRBD1 matching over 7 bases. CDR3 length: 14 amino acids. Germline V lookup: CDR1 GTSNPN, CDR2 SVGIG (reference sequence). V shed 3 bases and J 10 bases; nucleotides not matched to a gene: 14. DNA for the CDR3: TGTGCCTGGAGGGTCTCCGGCAGGGGGGTCGGAGCTTTCTTT. This translates into CAWRVSGRGVGAFF.

This clonotype was seen only a few times. At one end the junction does not follow the germline gene, possibly because of a read error. The chain uses TRBV29-1 and TRBJ2-1; D call uncertain. Germline-derived CDR1 and CDR2 are SQVTM and ANQGSEA. The CDR3 extends over 12 amino acids. The CDR3 DNA reads as TGCAGCGCTTACGTGGGATACAATGGGCAGTTCTTC. Residues: CSAYVGYNGQFF.

There are many counts of this clonotype. The chain carries TRBV20-1 and TRBJ2-1, with unresolved D. V lost 0 bases and J 8 bases, leaving 11 bases between the germline ends. There are 13 residues in the CDR3. Germline CDR1 reads DFQATT; CDR2 reads SNEGSKA (reference sequence). Written as DNA, the CDR3 is TGCAGTGCTAGAGACCCCTTGGTGCATGAGCAGTTCTTC. This translates into CSARDPLVHEQFF.

Note on this clonotype: Since a much larger clone is just one base distant, this may be a read error. This chain joins TRBV2 and TRBJ1-6; D call uncertain. Germline V CDR1 and CDR2: SNHLY, FYNNEI. The V end was cut by 4 bases, the J end by 8 bases, with 3 bases between. The CDR3 runs to 11 residues. The CDR3 bases are TGTGCCAGCAGTGCGGATTCACCCCTCCACTTT. It specifies CASSADSPLHF.

This sequence joins TRBV6-1 and TRBJ2-2; a possible D gene is TRBD2 (6 bases). The CDR3 loop spans 14 amino acids. Per germline, CDR1 MNHNS and CDR2 SASEGT. V lost 6 bases and J 7 bases, leaving 15 bases between the germline ends. CDR3 in amino acids: CASRGSREVGELFF. The DNA of the CDR3 is TGTGCCAGCAGGGGTAGCAGGGAGGTCGGGGAGCTGTTTTTT.

In its sample, this clonotype ranks as medium-sized (0.01 to 0.1%). The chain has TRBV10-2 and TRBJ2-7; D uncertain. This CDR3 spans 13 amino acids. CDR1 and CDR2 from the germline V gene are WSHSY and SAAADI. V was pared by 8 bases and J by 1 base, with 12 bases between. CDR3: CASARFESYEQYF. The CDR3 region has the DNA TGCGCCAGCGCGCGGTTTGAGTCCTACGAGCAGTACTTC.

The chain is built from TRBV7-2 and TRBJ2-7; a possible D gene is TRBD2 (7 bases). Trimming took 1 base from V and 3 from J, leaving 10 bases between them. CDR1 is SGHTA and CDR2 is FQGNSA in the germline V gene. There are 14 residues in the CDR3. CDR3 in DNA: TGTGCCAGCAGCTTAGGCGGGGGCTTCTACGAGCAGTACTTC. It yields the protein CASSLGGGFYEQYF. The whole variable domain, filled in from reference TRBV7-2 and TRBJ2-7, reads GAGVSQSPSNKVTEKGKDVELRCDPISGHTALYWYRQSLGQGLEFLIYFQGNSAPDKSGLPSDRFSAERTGGSVSTLTIQRTQQEDSAVYLCASSLGGGFYEQYFGPGTRLTVT.

The chain combines TRBV20-1 with TRBJ1-4, with a tentative D call TRBD1 (6 bases). Per germline, CDR1 DFQATT and CDR2 SNEGSKA (reference sequence). The CDR3 covers 14 residues. V shed 5 bases and J shed 6 bases, with 16 bases lying between them. CDR3 in amino acids: CSAPRDNGDEKLFF. In nucleotides, the CDR3 is TGCAGTGCTCCCCGGGACAACGGGGATGAAAAACTGTTTTTT.

The chain uses TRBV29-1 and TRBJ1-3, with unresolved D. The V end lost 4 bases, the J end lost 2 bases, and 3 bases lay between the germline ends. Per germline, CDR1 SQVTM and CDR2 ANQGSEA. This CDR3 comprises 11 residues. CDR3 nucleotide sequence: TGCAGCGTTGGCGCTGGAAACACCATATATTTT. Translation: CSVGAGNTIYF.

This clonotype occurred many times. CDR3 bases: TGTGCCAGCAGTTTAGGGCAGGGGGATCAGCCCCAGCATTTT. Translated: CASSLGQGDQPQHF. The V gene is TRBV12-3 or TRBV12-4, the J gene TRBJ1-5; 7 nucleotides align to TRBD1. Trimming removed 1 base from V and 5 bases from J; junction bases left unmatched: 2. The CDR3 runs to 14 residues.

This clonotype appeared many times. The chain uses TRBV7-7 and TRBJ2-5, with a possible D match to TRBD2 (5 bases). Germline V gene data show CDR1 as SSHAT and CDR2 as FNYEAQ (reference sequence). V shed 5 bases and J shed 1 base, with 23 bases lying between them. The CDR3 runs to 18 residues. CDR3 sequence: CASSPGDRFGTGQETQYF. CDR3 DNA: TGTGCCAGCAGCCCCGGGGATCGGTTCGGCACGGGCCAAGAGACCCAGTACTTC.

This clonotype has a count of ten or more. The chain uses TRBV5-1 and TRBJ2-7; TRBD1 is a possible D gene (6 bases). V was cut by 4 bases and J by 3 bases, with 17 bases left in between. The CDR3 has 15 residues. Germline-derived CDR1 and CDR2 are SGHRS and YFSETQ. CDR3 DNA sequence: TGCGCCAGCAGCAGCGACGTACAGGGCCACTACGAGCAGTACTTC. Its translation is CASSSDVQGHYEQYF.

This chain uses TRBV20-1 with TRBJ1-5, with a possible D match to TRBD1 (5 bases). In germline, CDR1 is DFQATT, CDR2 SNEGSKA (reference sequence). CDR3 length: 12 residues. V lost 3 bases and J 7 bases, leaving 10 bases between the germline ends. In DNA, the CDR3 is TGCAGTGCTAGTGGGGCTCCGCAGCCCCAGCATTTT. Translated: CSASGAPQPQHF.

This clonotype has only one observation. The chain couples TRBV2 to TRBJ1-5; 7 bases align to TRBD1. This CDR3 has 15 residues. V lost 5 bases to trimming and J lost 5 bases; unmatched junction nucleotides: 9. Germline V gene lookup returns CDR1 SNHLY and CDR2 FYNNEI. CDR3 sequence reads: CASSWGGTEDQPQHF. CDR3 nucleotides: TGTGCCAGCAGTTGGGGCGGGACAGAGGATCAGCCCCAGCATTTT.

Details on this clonotype: This sequence may be a read error, since a much larger clone differs from it by one base. The V gene is TRBV12-3 or TRBV12-4, the J gene TRBJ1-1, with D possibly matching TRBD1 (5 bases). The CDR3 has 13 amino acids. In DNA, the CDR3 is TGTGCCAGCAGTTTCTGGCAGGGTAGTGCGTCTTCCTTT. Its protein is CASSFWQGSASSF.

This clonotype was seen ten or more times. The J gene is TRBJ2-7, the V gene TRBV10-1; 8 bases are shared with TRBD2. The germline V gene has CDR1 WNHNN and CDR2 SYGVQD (reference sequence). J was trimmed by 2 bases and V by 5 bases; bases with no gene match: 8. This CDR3 is built from 15 residues. CDR3 nucleotides: TGCGCCAGCAGTCCCACTAGCGGAGCAACCTACGAGCAGTACTTC. It translates to CASSPTSGATYEQYF.

This clonotype was picked up many times. CDR3 residues: CASSRDIPNNEQFF. In nucleotides, the CDR3 is TGCGCCAGCAGTCGTGATATACCCAACAATGAGCAGTTCTTC. This sequence joins TRBV5-1 and TRBJ2-1; D gene uncertain. CDR1 and CDR2 (germline): SGHRS, YFSETQ. The ends were cut back, 5 bases at V and 5 bases at J, with 14 bases in the middle. CDR3 length equals 14 residues.

This clonotype was observed a few times. V usage is TRBV4-2 and J usage is TRBJ2-5, with 12 bases aligning to TRBD2. This CDR3 comprises 18 residues. Trimming removed 4 bases from V and 4 bases from J; junction bases left unmatched: 13. Looked up from germline, CDR1 is LGHNA and CDR2 is YNFKEQ. Here the CDR3 reads CASSPTPASGGAGETQYF. CDR3 in DNA: TGTGCCAGCAGCCCCACCCCAGCTAGCGGGGGGGCAGGAGAGACCCAGTACTTC.

This clonotype has a count of ten or more. V and J are TRBV10-3 and TRBJ2-1; 7 nucleotides match TRBD2. The germline gives CDR1 ENHRY, CDR2 SYGVKD. This CDR3 has 14 residues. Trimming at V came to 6 bases and at J to 4 bases, leaving 6 bases not matched to a gene. The CDR3 DNA reads as TGTGCCATCAGCCCGCTGGGGGGGTACAATGAGCAGTTCTTC. Its translation is CAISPLGGYNEQFF.

In this sample, this clonotype turned up a few times. A read error may produce the germline difference seen at one junction end. This sequence joins TRBV9 and TRBJ2-1, with 10 bases that match TRBD2. Germline V gene sequence: CDR1 SGDLS, CDR2 YYNGEE. The CDR3 is made up of 16 amino acids. CDR3 coding DNA: TGTGCCAGCAGCGCCCACACTAGCGGGGACTACAATGAGCGGTTCTTC. Its protein is CASSAHTSGDYNERFF.

CDR3 sequence reads: CASSYSPTGTTFEGYTF. In nucleotides, the CDR3 is TGTGCCAGCAGTTACTCGCCGACAGGGACCACATTCGAGGGCTACACCTTC. The chain employs TRBV6-2 or TRBV6-3 and TRBJ1-2, with TRBD1 identical over 7 bases. The V segment lost 0 bases and the J segment 8 bases; nucleotides outside the gene matches: 15. Germline V gene lookup returns CDR1 MNHEY and CDR2 SVGEGT. The CDR3 is 17 residues long.

This clonotype was recorded many times. The chain links TRBV20-1 to TRBJ2-2, with 12 bases that match TRBD2. V gave up 2 bases and J gave up 2 bases; unmatched junction bases: 3. The CDR3 sequence is 16 residues long. Per the germline V gene, CDR1 is DFQATT and CDR2 is SNEGSKA (reference sequence). The DNA for the CDR3 is TGCAGTGCTAGATCACTAGCGGGGGGCAACACCGGGGAGCTGTTTTTT. Its protein is CSARSLAGGNTGELFF.

Concerning this clonotype: This could be a read error, since a much larger clone is one nucleotide away. The gene calls are TRBV5-4 and TRBJ2-3; D gene unclear. The CDR3 sequence is 14 residues long. The germline V gene encodes CDR1 SGHNT and CDR2 YYREEE (reference sequence). CDR3 bases: TGTGCCCGCAGCGTCGGCGTAAGCACAGATACGCAGTATTTT. Translating it yields CARSVGVSTDTQYF.

With regard to this clonotype: One end of the junction is discordant with germline, which a read error may explain. J is TRBJ1-5 and V is TRBV25-1, with 8 bases fitting TRBD1. Germline loops: CDR1 MGHDK, CDR2 SYGVNS. This CDR3 has 15 amino acids. CDR3 DNA sequence: TGTGCCAGCAGTCAATACAGGGGGGACGTTCAGCCCCAGCATTTT. It is translated as CASSQYRGDVQPQHF.

In its sample, this clonotype was seen many times. The chain couples TRBV18 to TRBJ2-7; TRBD2 matches at 9 bases. With V trimmed by 4 bases and J by 7 bases, 5 bases remained unmatched. Germline-derived CDR1 and CDR2 are KGHSH and LQKENI. The CDR3 sequence is 13 residues long. CDR3 sequence (DNA): TGTGCCAGCTCACTGGGACTAGCAGGGGAGCAGTACTTC. Its translation is CASSLGLAGEQYF.

The genes are TRBV9 and TRBJ2-7; 7 bases agree with TRBD1. The CDR3 runs to 13 residues. J gave up 6 bases and V 0 bases, and 3 bases lay outside the gene matches. From germline, CDR1 is SGDLS and CDR2 YYNGEE. In DNA form, the CDR3 reads TGTGCCAGCAGCGTAGACAGGGGCGGCGAGCAGTACTTC. Amino acids: CASSVDRGGEQYF.

V is TRBV5-1 and J is TRBJ2-2; D uncertain. Trimming removed 1 base at V and 2 bases at J, with 12 bases between. Germline V gene lookup returns CDR1 SGHRS and CDR2 YFSETQ. This CDR3 has 16 residues. The CDR3 reads CASSLTGQPNTGELFF. The CDR3 nucleotides read TGCGCCAGCAGCTTGACTGGGCAGCCAAACACCGGGGAGCTGTTTTTT.

This clonotype was counted between two and nine times. The chain links TRBV12-3 or TRBV12-4 to TRBJ1-5; maybe TRBD1 (5 bases). This CDR3 has 15 amino acids. V was trimmed by 6 bases and J by 2 bases, leaving 14 bases between them. The CDR3 DNA reads as TGTGCCAGCAGCCAAGGGGTTTTGGGCAATCAGCCCCAGCATTTT. Protein sequence: CASSQGVLGNQPQHF.

This clonotype was observed at least ten times. The chain is built from TRBV7-8 and TRBJ2-3, with 7 bases fitting TRBD2. The germline CDR1 and CDR2 sequences are SGHVS and FQNEAQ. CDR3 size: 11 residues. Losses at the gene ends were 5 bases for V and 14 bases for J; bases not matched to a gene: 7. DNA of the CDR3: TGTGCCAGCAGCCCGGGACTATTGCTGTATTTT. Translated: CASSPGLLLYF.

The chain employs TRBV9 and TRBJ1-4, with D maybe TRBD1 (5 bases). Trimming pared 3 bases from V and 12 bases from J, leaving 15 bases between. The CDR3 runs 13 residues. In germline, CDR1 is SGDLS, CDR2 YYNGEE. The CDR3 region has the DNA TGTGCCAGCAGCGCCCGGACAACGGAAGAACTGTTTTTT. It codes for CASSARTTEELFF.

The genes are TRBV18 and TRBJ2-7; maybe TRBD1 (6 bases). Trimming stripped 4 bases from V and 7 bases from J, with 29 bases between. The CDR3 spans 18 residues. Germline V CDR1 and CDR2: KGHSH, LQKENI. The CDR3 DNA is TGTGCCAGCTCACGAGGTCACGTGTCCGGGACACAAGATTCTGAGCAGTACTTC. Protein sequence: CASSRGHVSGTQDSEQYF.